These 20 T cell receptor beta chains came from one sample sequenced in a study of cytomegalovirus exposure and HLA in healthy donors. This PCR relied on a set of 60 Vbeta primers and 13 Jbeta primers. Data came from immunoSEQ multiplex PCR; TCRdb stores just in-frame clones and leaves some out. This table has about 170,000 clones, 80% appearing once. The sample consisted of PBMCs. All receptors come from a male donor in good health and CMV-seronegative.

The V call is TRBV18, the J call TRBJ1-2; 7 nucleotides line up with TRBD1. V shed 0 bases, J shed 2 bases, and the junction held 3 bases outside the gene matches. The CDR3 is made up of 15 amino acids. CDR1 and CDR2 (germline): KGHSH, LQKENI. The CDR3 coding sequence is TGTGCCAGCTCACCACCGAGGGGGCCGAACTATGGCTACACCTTC. Protein: CASSPPRGPNYGYTF. Filled out from reference TRBV18 and TRBJ1-2, the complete variable domain reads NAGVMQNPRHLVRRRGQEARLRCSPMKGHSHVYWYRQLPEEGLKFMVYLQKENIIDESGMPKERFSAEFPKEGPSILRIQQVVRGDSAAYFCASSPPRGPNYGYTFGSGTRLTVV.

The chain carries TRBV7-9 and TRBJ2-5; D perhaps matches TRBD2 (7 bases). The CDR3 is 17 amino acids. Trimming pared 1 base from V and 4 bases from J, leaving 19 bases between. Germline CDR1 reads SEHNR; CDR2 reads FQNEAQ (reference sequence). CDR3 nucleotides: TGTGCCAGCAGCTTAGATTGGGGGGGCGGCTTCGGAGAGACCCAGTACTTC. Amino acid sequence: CASSLDWGGGFGETQYF.

The chain has TRBV9 and TRBJ2-7, with D maybe TRBD2 (6 bases). The CDR3 runs 14 residues. V gave up 0 bases and J gave up 2 bases, with 9 bases separating them. CDR1 and CDR2 from the germline V gene are SGDLS and YYNGEE. The CDR3 protein is CASSVGGVTYEQYF. CDR3 bases: TGTGCCAGCAGCGTAGGGGGGGTAACCTACGAGCAGTACTTC.

This clone was recorded a few times. The rearrangement joins TRBV7-9 to TRBJ2-2, with 8 bases that match TRBD1. The ends lost 8 bases at V and 2 bases at J; junction bases unmatched: 4. Germline-derived CDR1 and CDR2 are SEHNR and FQNEAQ (reference sequence). The CDR3 runs 14 residues. CDR3 coding DNA: TGTGCCAGCGCTACAGGGGGAAACACCGGGGAGCTGTTTTTT. Its translation is CASATGGNTGELFF.

J is TRBJ1-1 and V is TRBV18, with D possibly matching TRBD1 (6 bases). Trimming pared 4 bases from V and 1 base from J, leaving 13 bases between. The CDR3 totals 15 residues. In germline, CDR1 is KGHSH, CDR2 LQKENI. CDR3 coding DNA: TGTGCCAGCTCACTCCAGGGGTCGGCGAACACTGAAGCTTTCTTT. Protein: CASSLQGSANTEAFF.

The chain joins TRBV6-5 to TRBJ1-1, with no clear D. This CDR3 has 14 amino acids. Trimming removed 7 bases at V and 1 base at J, with 13 bases between. Germline V CDR1 and CDR2: MNHEY, SVGAGI. The CDR3 bases are TGTGCCAGCACCTTACGAAGAGGGAACACTGAAGCTTTCTTT. Its translation: CASTLRRGNTEAFF.

The chain couples TRBV7-8 to TRBJ2-5; maybe TRBD2 (6 bases). CDR3 length: 17 residues. V was cut by 5 bases and J by 5 bases, with 24 bases left in between. Germline assignment: CDR1 SGHVS and CDR2 FQNEAQ. The CDR3 here is CASSPLRGQRVKETQYF. The CDR3 bases are TGTGCCAGCAGCCCCCTTCGGGGTCAGCGGGTGAAGGAGACCCAGTACTTC.

A few counts support this clone. The chain carries TRBV4-3 and TRBJ1-4; TRBD1 agrees at 10 bases. CDR3 length: 17 amino acids. V lost 0 bases to trimming and J lost 10 bases; unmatched junction nucleotides: 11. CDR1 and CDR2 from the germline V gene are LGHNA and YSLEER. The CDR3 sequence is CASSQEGPGQGVAKLFF. CDR3 coding DNA: TGCGCCAGCAGCCAAGAGGGTCCTGGACAGGGGGTGGCAAAACTGTTTTTT.

For the CDR3, the DNA is TGTGCCAGCAGCCATGGATCCGGGACACTATATGGCTACACCTTC. It encodes CASSHGSGTLYGYTF. This chain links TRBV7-9 with TRBJ1-2; D possibly corresponds to TRBD1 (6 bases). From germline, CDR1 is SEHNR and CDR2 FQNEAQ (reference sequence). V lost 5 bases and J lost 5, with 18 bases in between. The CDR3 is 15 residues long.

About this clone itself: The conserved phenylalanine or tryptophan is not found at the CDR3 terminus, so this likely reflects a read error. The DNA is left out, because the CDR3 cannot be placed on it with certainty; the CDR3 is given as TCRdb lists it. This chain uses TRBV29-1 with TRBJ2-6; the D call TRBD1 from the table was never checked on the DNA. The CDR3 spans 16 residues, counting both ends. From germline, CDR1 is SQVTM and CDR2 ANQGSEA. The CDR3 reads CSVVSRDNWGQRPDFR.

The chain links TRBV27 to TRBJ2-1; 7 nucleotides line up with TRBD1. This CDR3 spans 15 amino acids. The germline V gene encodes CDR1 MNHEY and CDR2 SMNVEV (reference sequence). V shed 5 bases, J shed 2 bases, and the junction held 6 bases outside the gene matches. This chain's CDR3 is CASSTRQGTYNEQFF. In DNA form, the CDR3 reads TGTGCCAGCAGTACCCGACAGGGAACCTACAATGAGCAGTTCTTC.

The chain is built from TRBV10-3 and TRBJ2-2; TRBD1 might be the D (6 bases). The ends were cut back, 7 bases at V and 0 bases at J, with 12 bases in the middle. Germline values: CDR1 ENHRY, CDR2 SYGVKD. The CDR3 is 15 amino acids. The CDR3 spells CAINQGFANTGELFF. CDR3 sequence (DNA): TGTGCCATCAACCAGGGGTTCGCGAACACCGGGGAGCTGTTTTTT.

The gene calls are TRBV5-1 and TRBJ2-3; D call uncertain. This CDR3 contains 14 residues. In germline, CDR1 is SGHRS, CDR2 YFSETQ. V dropped 2 bases and J dropped 2 bases, with 9 bases sitting between them. CDR3 sequence (DNA): TGCGCCAGCAGCTTCAGTGGAGTCACAGATACGCAGTATTTT. Its protein product is CASSFSGVTDTQYF.

The chain uses TRBV6-1 and TRBJ1-5, with 10 bases aligning to TRBD1. J gave up 5 bases and V 4 bases, and 2 bases lay outside the gene matches. Germline V CDR1 and CDR2: MNHNS, SASEGT. The CDR3 loop spans 14 amino acids. The CDR3 DNA sequence: TGTGCCAGCAGTGGGGACAGGGGCCATCAGCCCCAGCATTTT. Its translation: CASSGDRGHQPQHF.

This rearrangement joins TRBV5-6 to TRBJ1-1; no reliable D call. Germline CDR1 is SGHDT and CDR2 is YYEEEE. CDR3 length: 14 residues. Deletions cut 2 bases from V and 0 bases from J, with 8 bases between. The CDR3 is CASSFEAVNTEAFF. DNA of the CDR3: TGTGCCAGCAGCTTCGAGGCCGTGAACACTGAAGCTTTCTTT.

There are a few counts of this clone. The chain links TRBV6-5 to TRBJ2-1, with 12 bases lining up with TRBD2. Germline V CDR1 and CDR2: MNHEY, SVGAGI. The CDR3 totals 15 residues. Trimming cost V 6 bases and J 9 bases; bases outside gene matches: 9. CDR3 protein: CASRLAGGLSREQFF. The CDR3, as DNA: TGTGCCAGCAGACTAGCGGGGGGCCTCAGTCGTGAGCAGTTCTTC.

The chain has TRBV11-2 and TRBJ1-1; D might be TRBD1 (6 bases). V lost 3 bases and J 7 bases, leaving 15 bases between the germline ends. This CDR3 is 14 amino acids long. Per germline, CDR1 SGHAT and CDR2 FQNNGV. The CDR3 coding sequence is TGTGCCAGCAGCTTGGACAGCGGCAGGGTTGAAGCTTTCTTT. It translates to CASSLDSGRVEAFF.

The chain carries TRBV12-5 and TRBJ2-1, with TRBD1 as a possible D gene (6 bases). Looked up from germline, CDR1 is LGHNT and CDR2 is FRNRAP. The CDR3 extends over 17 amino acids. Trimming left V 2 bases short and J 2 bases short, with 16 bases between. CDR3 amino acids: CASGLSPDSGAYNEQFF. DNA for the CDR3: TGTGCTAGTGGTTTGTCCCCGGACAGTGGAGCCTACAATGAGCAGTTCTTC.

In nucleotides, the CDR3 is TGCAGTGCTGCCCCCGAGGGTGGCTACACCTTC. Encoded protein: CSAAPEGGYTF. This chain uses TRBV20-1 with TRBJ1-2; D ambiguous. Germline CDR1 is DFQATT and CDR2 is SNEGSKA (reference sequence). The ends were cut back, 5 bases at V and 7 bases at J, with 11 bases in the middle. This CDR3 is 11 amino acids long.

Worth noting for this clone: Germline is not matched at one junction end, which may reflect a read error. This chain connects TRBV7-7 to TRBJ2-2; tentative D call: TRBD2 (6 bases). Germline CDR1 SSHAT, CDR2 FNYEAQ (reference sequence). This CDR3 is 15 amino acids long. The CDR3 DNA is TGTGCTAGCAGCTTAGACGGGGGAGCCACCGGGGAGCTGTTTTTT. This gives the protein CASSLDGGATGELFF.